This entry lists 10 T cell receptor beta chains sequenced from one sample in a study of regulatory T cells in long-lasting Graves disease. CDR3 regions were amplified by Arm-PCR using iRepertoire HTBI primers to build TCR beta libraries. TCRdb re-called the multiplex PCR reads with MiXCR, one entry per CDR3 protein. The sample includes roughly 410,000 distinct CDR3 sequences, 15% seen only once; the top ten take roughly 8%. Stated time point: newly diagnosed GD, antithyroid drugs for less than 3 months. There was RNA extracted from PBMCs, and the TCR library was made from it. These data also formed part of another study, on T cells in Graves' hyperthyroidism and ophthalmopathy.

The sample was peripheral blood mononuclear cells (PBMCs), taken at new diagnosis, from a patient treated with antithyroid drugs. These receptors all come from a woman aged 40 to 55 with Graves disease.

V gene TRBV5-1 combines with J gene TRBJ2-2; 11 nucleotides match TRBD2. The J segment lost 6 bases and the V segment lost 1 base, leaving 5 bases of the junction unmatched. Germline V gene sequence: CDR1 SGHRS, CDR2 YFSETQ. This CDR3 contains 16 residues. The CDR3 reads CASSLTSGRRAGELFF. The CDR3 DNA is TGCGCCAGCAGCTTGACTAGCGGGAGAAGGGCCGGGGAGCTGTTTTTT.

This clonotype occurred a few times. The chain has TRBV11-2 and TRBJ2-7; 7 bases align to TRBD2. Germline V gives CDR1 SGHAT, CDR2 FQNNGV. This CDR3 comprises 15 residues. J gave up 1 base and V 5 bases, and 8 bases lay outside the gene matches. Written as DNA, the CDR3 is TGTGCCAGCAGCCTTGGGACTAACGGATCCTACGAGCAGTACTTC. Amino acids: CASSLGTNGSYEQYF.

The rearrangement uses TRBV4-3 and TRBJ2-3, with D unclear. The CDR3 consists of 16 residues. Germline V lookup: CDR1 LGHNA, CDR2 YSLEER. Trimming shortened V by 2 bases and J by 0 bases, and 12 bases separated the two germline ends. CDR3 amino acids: CASSQRARSSTDTQYF. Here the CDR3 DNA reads TGCGCCAGCAGCCAACGGGCGCGAAGCAGCACAGATACGCAGTATTTT.

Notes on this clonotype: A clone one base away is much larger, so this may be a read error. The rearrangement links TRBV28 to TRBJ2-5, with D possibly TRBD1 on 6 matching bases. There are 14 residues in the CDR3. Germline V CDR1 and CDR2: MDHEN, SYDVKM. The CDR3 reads CAGREQGRQETQYF. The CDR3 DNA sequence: TGTGCCGGCAGGGAACAGGGAAGGCAAGAGACCCAGTACTTC. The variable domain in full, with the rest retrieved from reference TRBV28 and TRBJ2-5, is DVKVTQSSRYLVKRTGEKVFLECVQDMDHENMFWYRQDPGLGLRLIYFSYDVKMKEKGDIPEGYSVSREKKERFSLILESASTNQTSMYLCAGREQGRQETQYFGPGTRLLVL.

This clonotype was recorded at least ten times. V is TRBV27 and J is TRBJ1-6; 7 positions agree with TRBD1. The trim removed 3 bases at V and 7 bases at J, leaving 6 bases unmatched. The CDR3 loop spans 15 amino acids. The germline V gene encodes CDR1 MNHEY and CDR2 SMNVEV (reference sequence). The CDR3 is CASSLDRLYNSPLHF. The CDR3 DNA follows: TGTGCCAGCAGTTTGGACAGGCTATACAATTCACCCCTCCACTTT.

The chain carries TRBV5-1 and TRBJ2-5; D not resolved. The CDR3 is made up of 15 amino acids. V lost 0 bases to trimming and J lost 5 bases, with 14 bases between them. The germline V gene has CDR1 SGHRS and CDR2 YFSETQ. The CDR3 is CASSLEVGQWETQYF. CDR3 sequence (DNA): TGCGCCAGCAGCTTGGAGGTGGGCCAATGGGAGACCCAGTACTTC.

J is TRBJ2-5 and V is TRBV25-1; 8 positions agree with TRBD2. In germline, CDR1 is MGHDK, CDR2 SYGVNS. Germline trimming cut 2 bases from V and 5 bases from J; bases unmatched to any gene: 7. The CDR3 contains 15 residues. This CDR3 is CASSEGLAGRETQYF. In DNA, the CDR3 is TGTGCCAGCAGTGAAGGGCTAGCGGGCCGGGAGACCCAGTACTTC.

CDR3 sequence: CASSHEDRVQSTEAFF. CDR3 coding DNA: TGTGCCAGCAGCCACGAAGATAGGGTTCAATCCACTGAAGCTTTCTTT. This rearrangement joins TRBV7-9 to TRBJ1-1; no clear D. Germline V gene lookup returns CDR1 SEHNR and CDR2 FQNEAQ (reference sequence). V gave up 5 bases and J gave up 4 bases, with 20 bases separating them. The CDR3 contains 16 residues.

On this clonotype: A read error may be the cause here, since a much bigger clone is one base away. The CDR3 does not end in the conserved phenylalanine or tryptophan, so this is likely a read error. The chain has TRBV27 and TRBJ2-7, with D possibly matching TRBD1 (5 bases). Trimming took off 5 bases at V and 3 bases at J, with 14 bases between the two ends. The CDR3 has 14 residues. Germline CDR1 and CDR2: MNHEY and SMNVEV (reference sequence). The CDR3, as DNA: TGTGCCAGCAGTATTACAGGTCCGGGCTACGAGCAGTACTTA. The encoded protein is CASSITGPGYEQYL.

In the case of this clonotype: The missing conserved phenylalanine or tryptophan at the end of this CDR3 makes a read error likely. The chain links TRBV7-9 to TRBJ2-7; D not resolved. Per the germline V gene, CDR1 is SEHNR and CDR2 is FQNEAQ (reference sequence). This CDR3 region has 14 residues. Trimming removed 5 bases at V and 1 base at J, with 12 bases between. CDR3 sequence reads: CASSEDHRSYEQYL. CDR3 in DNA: TGTGCCAGCAGCGAAGACCACCGATCCTACGAGCAGTACCTC.